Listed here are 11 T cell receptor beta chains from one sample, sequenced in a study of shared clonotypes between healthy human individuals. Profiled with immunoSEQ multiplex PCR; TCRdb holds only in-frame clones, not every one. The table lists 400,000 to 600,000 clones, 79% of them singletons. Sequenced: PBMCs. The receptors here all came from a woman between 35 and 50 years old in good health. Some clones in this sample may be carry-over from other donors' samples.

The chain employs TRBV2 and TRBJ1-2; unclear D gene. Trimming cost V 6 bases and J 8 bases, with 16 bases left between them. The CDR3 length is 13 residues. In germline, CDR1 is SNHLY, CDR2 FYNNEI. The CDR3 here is CASRNNTLQGYTF. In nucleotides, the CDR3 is TGTGCCAGCAGGAATAACACCCTACAGGGCTACACCTTC.

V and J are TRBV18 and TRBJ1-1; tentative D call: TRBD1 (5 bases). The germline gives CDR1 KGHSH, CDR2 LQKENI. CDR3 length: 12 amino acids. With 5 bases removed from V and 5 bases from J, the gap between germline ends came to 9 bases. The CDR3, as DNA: TGTGCCAGCTCATCCGGGGGTACTGAAGCTTTCTTT. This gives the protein CASSSGGTEAFF.

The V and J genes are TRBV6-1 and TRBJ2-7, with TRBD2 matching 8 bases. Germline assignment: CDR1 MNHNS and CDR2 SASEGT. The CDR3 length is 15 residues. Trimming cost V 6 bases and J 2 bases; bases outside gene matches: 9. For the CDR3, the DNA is TGTGCCAGCAGGAAACTAGCGGATGGGGCCTACGAGCAGTACTTC. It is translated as CASRKLADGAYEQYF.

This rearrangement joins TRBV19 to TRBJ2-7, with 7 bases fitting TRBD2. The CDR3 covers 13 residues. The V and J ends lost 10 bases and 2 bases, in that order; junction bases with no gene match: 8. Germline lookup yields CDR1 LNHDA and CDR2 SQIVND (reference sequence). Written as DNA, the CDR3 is TGTGCCACCTCGGGGCGGGAGCCCTACGAGCAGTACTTC. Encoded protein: CATSGREPYEQYF.

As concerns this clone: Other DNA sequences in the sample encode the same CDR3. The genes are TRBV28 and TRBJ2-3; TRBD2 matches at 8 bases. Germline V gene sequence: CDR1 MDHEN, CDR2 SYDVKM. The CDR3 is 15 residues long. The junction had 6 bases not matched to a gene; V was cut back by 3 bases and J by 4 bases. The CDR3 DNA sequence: TGTGCCAGCAGTTTTACCGGGAGGGGACCAGATACGCAGTATTTT. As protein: CASSFTGRGPDTQYF.

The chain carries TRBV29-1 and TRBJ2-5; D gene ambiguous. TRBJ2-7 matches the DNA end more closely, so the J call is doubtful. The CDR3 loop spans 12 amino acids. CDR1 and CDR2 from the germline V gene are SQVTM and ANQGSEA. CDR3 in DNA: TGCAGCGTTGAAGCCGTGGATTACGAGCAGTACTTC. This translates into CSVEAVDYEQYF.

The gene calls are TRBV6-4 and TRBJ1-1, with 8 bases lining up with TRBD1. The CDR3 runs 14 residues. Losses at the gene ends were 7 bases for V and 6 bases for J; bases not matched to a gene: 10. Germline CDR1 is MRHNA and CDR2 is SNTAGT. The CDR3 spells CASKIGQGESEAFF. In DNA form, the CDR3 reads TGTGCCAGCAAGATAGGACAGGGTGAGTCTGAAGCTTTCTTT.

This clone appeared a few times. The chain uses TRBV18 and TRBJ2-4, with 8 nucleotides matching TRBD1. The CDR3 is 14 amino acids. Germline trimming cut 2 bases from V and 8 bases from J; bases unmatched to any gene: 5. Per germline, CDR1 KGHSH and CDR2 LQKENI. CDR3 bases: TGTGCCAGCTCACCAAGCGACAGGGGTTACATTCAGTACTTC. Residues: CASSPSDRGYIQYF. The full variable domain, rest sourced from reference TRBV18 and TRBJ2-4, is NAGVMQNPRHLVRRRGQEARLRCSPMKGHSHVYWYRQLPEEGLKFMVYLQKENIIDESGMPKERFSAEFPKEGPSILRIQQVVRGDSAAYFCASSPSDRGYIQYFGAGTRLSVL.

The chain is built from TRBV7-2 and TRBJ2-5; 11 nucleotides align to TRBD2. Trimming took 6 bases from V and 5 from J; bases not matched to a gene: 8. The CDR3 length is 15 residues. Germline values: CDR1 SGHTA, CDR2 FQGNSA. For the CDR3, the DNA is TGTGCCAGCAGACTACTAGCGGGGGTGCGGGAGACCCAGTACTTC. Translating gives CASRLLAGVRETQYF.

As DNA, the CDR3 is TGTGCCAGCAGCGACTATTCTAGCTCCGGGGCCAACGTCCTGACTTTC. This encodes CASSDYSSSGANVLTF. This rearrangement joins TRBV25-1 to TRBJ2-6; possibly TRBD2 for D (5 bases). Looked up from germline, CDR1 is MGHDK and CDR2 is SYGVNS. V was pared by 6 bases and J by 4 bases, with 16 bases between. The CDR3 is 16 amino acids.

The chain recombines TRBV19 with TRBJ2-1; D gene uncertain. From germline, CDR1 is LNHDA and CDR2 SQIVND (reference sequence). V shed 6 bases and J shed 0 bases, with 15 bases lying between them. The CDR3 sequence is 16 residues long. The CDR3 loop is CASSPERWSSYNEQFF. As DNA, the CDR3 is TGTGCCAGTAGCCCCGAGCGTTGGAGCTCCTACAATGAGCAGTTCTTC. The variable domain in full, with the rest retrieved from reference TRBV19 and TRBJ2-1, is DGGITQSPKYLFRKEGQNVTLSCEQNLNHDAMYWYRQDPGQGLRLIYYSQIVNDFQKGDIAEGYSVSREKKESFPLTVTSAQKNPTAFYLCASSPERWSSYNEQFFGPGTRLTVL.